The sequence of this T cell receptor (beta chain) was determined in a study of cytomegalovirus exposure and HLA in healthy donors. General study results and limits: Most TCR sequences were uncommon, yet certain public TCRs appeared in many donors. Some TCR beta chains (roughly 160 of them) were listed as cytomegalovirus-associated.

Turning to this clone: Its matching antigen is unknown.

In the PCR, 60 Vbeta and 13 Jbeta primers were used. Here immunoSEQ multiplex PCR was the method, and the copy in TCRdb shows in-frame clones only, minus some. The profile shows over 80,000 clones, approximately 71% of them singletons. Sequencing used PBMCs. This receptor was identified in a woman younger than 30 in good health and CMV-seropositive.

The CDR3 sequence: CASSLGRGYEQYF. The CDR3 region has the DNA TGTGCCAGCAGCTTAGGGAGGGGCTACGAGCAGTACTTC. V usage is TRBV7-2 and J usage is TRBJ2-7; D may be TRBD2 (6 bases). Germline V gene lookup returns CDR1 SGHTA and CDR2 FQGNSA. The ends were cut back, 1 base at V and 3 bases at J, with 7 bases in the middle. The CDR3 runs 13 residues.